This T cell receptor (beta chain) was recorded in a study of T cell responses to AZD1222 COVID-19 vaccine. Generated by immunoSEQ multiplex PCR, the TCRdb table keeps only in-frame clones and is missing some. The sample yields over 90,000 clones, less than 95% seen once. Germline CDR1 is SGHTS and CDR2 is YDEGEE. This CDR3 is built from 15 residues. Trimming took 3 bases from V and 6 from J, leaving 18 bases between them. In regard to this clone: What it recognizes is unknown.

The study's findings and limits: Baseline serology detected seropositivity in only six or seven AZD1222 recipients. Females outnumbered males among donors, who were mostly white British; clonal diversity was possibly underestimated. Mapped onto spike, vaccine-associated CD4 TCRs spanned it and were dominant at 160-218 and 743-854. Repertoire sampling occurred only after the peak T cell response.

Sequencing was performed on peripheral blood, taken on day 0 of AZD1222 vaccination. The TCR was taken from an adult in good health. The V call is TRBV5-8, the J call TRBJ1-1, with D tentatively TRBD1 (5 bases). The CDR3 loop is CASSSITTPGAEAFF. Written as DNA, the CDR3 is TGTGCCAGCAGCTCGATAACCACACCGGGGGCTGAAGCTTTCTTT.